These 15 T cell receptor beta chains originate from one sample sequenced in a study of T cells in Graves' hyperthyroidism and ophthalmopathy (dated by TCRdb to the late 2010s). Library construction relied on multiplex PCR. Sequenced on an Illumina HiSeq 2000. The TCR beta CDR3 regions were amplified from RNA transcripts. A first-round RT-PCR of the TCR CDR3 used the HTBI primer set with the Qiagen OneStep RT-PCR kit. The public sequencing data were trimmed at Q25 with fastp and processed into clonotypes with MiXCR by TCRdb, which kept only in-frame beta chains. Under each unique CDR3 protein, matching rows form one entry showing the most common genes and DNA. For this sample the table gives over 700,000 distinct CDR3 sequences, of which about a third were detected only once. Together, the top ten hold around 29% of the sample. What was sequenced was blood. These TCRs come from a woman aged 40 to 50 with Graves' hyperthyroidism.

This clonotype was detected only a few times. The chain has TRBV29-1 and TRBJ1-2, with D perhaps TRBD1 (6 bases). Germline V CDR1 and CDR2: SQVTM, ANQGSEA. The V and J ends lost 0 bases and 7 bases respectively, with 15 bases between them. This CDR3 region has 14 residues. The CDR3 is CSVEDLWGPSGYTF. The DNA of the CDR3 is TGCAGCGTTGAAGATTTATGGGGGCCCTCTGGCTACACCTTC.

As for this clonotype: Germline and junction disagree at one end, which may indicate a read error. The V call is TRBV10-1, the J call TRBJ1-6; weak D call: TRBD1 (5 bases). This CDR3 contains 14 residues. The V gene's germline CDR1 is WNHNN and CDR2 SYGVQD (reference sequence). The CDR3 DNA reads TGTGCCAGCACCGGGGACGGGAGTAATCCACCCCTCCACTTT. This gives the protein CASTGDGSNPPLHF.

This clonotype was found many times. CDR3 region: CASSLVPVSLAFF. DNA for the CDR3: TGTGCCAGCAGCTTAGTACCGGTGTCCTTGGCTTTCTTT. The gene calls are TRBV7-9 and TRBJ1-1; no definite D call. From germline, CDR1 is SEHNR and CDR2 FQNEAQ (reference sequence). V lost 1 base and J 11 bases, leaving 14 bases between the germline ends. The CDR3 totals 13 residues.

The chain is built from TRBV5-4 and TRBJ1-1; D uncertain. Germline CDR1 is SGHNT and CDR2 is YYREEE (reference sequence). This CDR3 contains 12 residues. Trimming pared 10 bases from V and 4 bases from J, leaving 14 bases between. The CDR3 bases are TGTGCCGATAAAGCCCCCGGCACTGAAGCTTTCTTT. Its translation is CADKAPGTEAFF.

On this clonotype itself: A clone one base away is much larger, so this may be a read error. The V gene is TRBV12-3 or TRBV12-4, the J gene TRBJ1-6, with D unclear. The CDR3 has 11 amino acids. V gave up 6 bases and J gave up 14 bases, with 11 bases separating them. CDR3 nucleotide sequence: TGTGCCAGCAGAGCGGTGACGTCCCTCCACTTT. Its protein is CASRAVTSLHF.

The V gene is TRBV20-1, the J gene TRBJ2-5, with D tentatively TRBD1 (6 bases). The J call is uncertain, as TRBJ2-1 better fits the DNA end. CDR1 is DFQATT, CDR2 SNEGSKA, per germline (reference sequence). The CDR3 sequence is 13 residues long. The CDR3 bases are TGCAGTGCTAACTCGGACAGACCCAATGAGCAGTTCTTC. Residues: CSANSDRPNEQFF.

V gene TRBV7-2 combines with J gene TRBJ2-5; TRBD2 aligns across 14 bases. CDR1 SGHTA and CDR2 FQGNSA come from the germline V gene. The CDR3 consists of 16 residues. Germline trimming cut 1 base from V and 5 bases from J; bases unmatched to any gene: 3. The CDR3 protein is CASSLVTSGGGETQYF. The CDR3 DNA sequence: TGTGCCAGCAGCTTAGTGACTAGCGGGGGGGGGGAGACCCAGTACTTC.

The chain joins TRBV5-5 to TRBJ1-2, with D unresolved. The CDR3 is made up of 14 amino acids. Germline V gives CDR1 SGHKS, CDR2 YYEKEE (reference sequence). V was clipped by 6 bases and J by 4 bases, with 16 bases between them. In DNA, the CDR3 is TGTGCCAGCACCCCCCGGGATTCGCCCTATGGCTACACCTTC. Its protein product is CASTPRDSPYGYTF.

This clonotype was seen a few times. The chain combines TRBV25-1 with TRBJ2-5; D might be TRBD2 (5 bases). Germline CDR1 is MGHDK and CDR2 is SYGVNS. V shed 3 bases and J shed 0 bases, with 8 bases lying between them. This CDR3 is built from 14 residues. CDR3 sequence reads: CASSDAEDQETQYF. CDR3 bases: TGTGCCAGCAGTGACGCGGAGGACCAAGAGACCCAGTACTTC.

CDR3 nucleotide sequence: TGCAGCATCCGGACAGTAGCCTACAATGAGCAGTTCTTC. The encoded protein is CSIRTVAYNEQFF. The chain employs TRBV29-1 and TRBJ2-1, with D possibly TRBD1 on 6 matching bases. Germline CDR1 reads SQVTM; CDR2 reads ANQGSEA. V dropped 8 bases and J dropped 2 bases, with 13 bases sitting between them. The CDR3 runs 13 residues.

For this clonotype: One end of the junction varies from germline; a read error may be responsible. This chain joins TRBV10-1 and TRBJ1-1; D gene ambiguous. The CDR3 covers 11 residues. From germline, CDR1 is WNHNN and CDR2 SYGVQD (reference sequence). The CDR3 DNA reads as TGCGCCAGCAGAGTGAACACTGGAGCTTTCTTT. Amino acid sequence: CASRVNTGAFF.

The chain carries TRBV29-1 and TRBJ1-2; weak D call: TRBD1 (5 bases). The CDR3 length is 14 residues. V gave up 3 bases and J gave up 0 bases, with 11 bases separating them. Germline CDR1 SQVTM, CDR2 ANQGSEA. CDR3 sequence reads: CSVDRDGANYGYTF. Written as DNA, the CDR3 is TGCAGCGTTGATAGGGACGGAGCTAACTATGGCTACACCTTC.

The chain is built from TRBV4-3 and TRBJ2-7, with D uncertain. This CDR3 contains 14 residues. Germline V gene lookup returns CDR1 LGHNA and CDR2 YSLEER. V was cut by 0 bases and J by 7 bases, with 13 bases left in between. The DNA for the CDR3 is TGCGCCAGCAGCCAAGAAAGACTCGCCGGGGAGCAGTACTTC. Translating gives CASSQERLAGEQYF.

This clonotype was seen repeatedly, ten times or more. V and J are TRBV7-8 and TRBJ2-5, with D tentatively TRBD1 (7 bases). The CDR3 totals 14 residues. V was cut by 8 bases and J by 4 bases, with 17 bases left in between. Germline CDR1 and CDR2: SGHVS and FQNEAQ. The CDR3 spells CASRTGGGGETQYF. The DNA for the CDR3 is TGTGCCAGCCGGACAGGAGGGGGAGGAGAGACCCAGTACTTC.

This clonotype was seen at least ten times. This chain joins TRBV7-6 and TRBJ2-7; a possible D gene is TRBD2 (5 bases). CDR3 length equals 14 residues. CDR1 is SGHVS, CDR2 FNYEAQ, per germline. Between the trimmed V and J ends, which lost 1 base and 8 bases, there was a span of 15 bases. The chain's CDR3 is CASSLESDGNQQYF. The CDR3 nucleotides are TGTGCCAGCAGCTTAGAGAGTGACGGGAACCAGCAGTACTTC.